These 29 T cell receptor beta chains share one sample of origin, sequenced in a study of T cell repertoires in cytomegalovirus infection. Each CDR3 protein is one row after TCRdb ran MiXCR on the reads. The table lists fewer than 200,000 distinct CDR3 sequences, about 15% of them singletons, with over 25% in the top ten. Material: PBMCs. The receptors here all came from a human donor in good health (CMV status not recorded). Some clones in this sample may be carry-over from other donors' samples.

This clonotype occurred a few times. The chain joins TRBV28 to TRBJ2-6, with D possibly being TRBD1 (5 bases). V gave up 7 bases and J gave up 4 bases, with 11 bases separating them. Per germline, CDR1 MDHEN and CDR2 SYDVKM. The CDR3 consists of 14 residues. Here the CDR3 DNA reads TGTGCCAGCACCTTTTCAGGGGGGGCCAACGTCCTGACTTTC. Translated, it gives CASTFSGGANVLTF.

There are a few counts of this clonotype. The V gene is TRBV4-1, the J gene TRBJ1-2, with a possible D match to TRBD1 (6 bases). The ends were cut back, 1 base at V and 8 bases at J, with 11 bases in the middle. The CDR3 sequence is 13 residues long. CDR1 and CDR2 (germline): MGHRA, YSYEKL. In DNA, the CDR3 is TGCGCCAGCAGCCAAGTCTACAGGGAAGGCTACACCTTC. It yields the protein CASSQVYREGYTF.

This clonotype was observed many times. This sequence joins TRBV29-1 and TRBJ1-2; D gene uncertain. The germline V gene encodes CDR1 SQVTM and CDR2 ANQGSEA. Between the trimmed V and J ends, which lost 7 bases and 2 bases, there was a span of 11 bases. This CDR3 is 12 amino acids long. The CDR3 loop is CSGLQANYGYTF. The CDR3, as DNA: TGCAGCGGATTACAAGCGAACTATGGCTACACCTTC.

CDR3 loop: CATSRDRGNGAEAFF. CDR3 DNA: TGTGCCACCAGCAGAGATAGGGGGAATGGCGCTGAAGCTTTCTTT. The chain couples TRBV15 to TRBJ1-1; D perhaps matches TRBD1 (6 bases). Germline V gene lookup returns CDR1 LNHNV and CDR2 YYDKDF (reference sequence). CDR3 length: 15 amino acids. Trimming took 0 bases from V and 6 from J, leaving 14 bases between them.

This clonotype was observed a few times. The CDR3: CASSQPRGGGETQYF. CDR3 sequence (DNA): TGTGCCAGCAGCCAACCCAGGGGCGGTGGGGAGACCCAGTACTTC. V is TRBV3-1 and J is TRBJ2-5, with D tentatively TRBD1 (6 bases). V lost 2 bases, J lost 5 bases, and 15 bases lay in between. The CDR3 has 15 amino acids. Germline V lookup: CDR1 LGHDT, CDR2 YNNKEL (reference sequence).

This clonotype was seen many times. The chain carries TRBV19 and TRBJ1-5; unclear D gene. Trimming shortened V by 6 bases and J by 0 bases, and 3 bases separated the two germline ends. The germline V gene has CDR1 LNHDA and CDR2 SQIVND (reference sequence). The CDR3 length is 12 residues. CDR3 nucleotide sequence: TGTGCCAGTAGAGGTAGCAATCAGCCCCAGCATTTT. Its translation: CASRGSNQPQHF.

This clonotype was seen a handful of times. The chain joins TRBV28 to TRBJ2-2, with a possible D match to TRBD1 (5 bases). This CDR3 is built from 17 residues. Trimming removed 4 bases at V and 5 bases at J, with 20 bases between. Germline CDR1 MDHEN, CDR2 SYDVKM. CDR3 sequence reads: CASSSLPQGLGTGELFF. CDR3 nucleotides: TGTGCCAGCAGTTCACTCCCCCAGGGATTAGGGACCGGGGAGCTGTTTTTT.

The rearrangement uses TRBV12-3 or TRBV12-4 and TRBJ2-7; D is ambiguous. With 5 bases removed from V and 3 bases from J, the gap between germline ends came to 11 bases. The CDR3 runs to 13 residues. The CDR3 coding sequence is TGTGCCAGCAGTCAGCTCCCAGGCTACGAGCAGTACTTC. It yields the protein CASSQLPGYEQYF.

This clonotype occurred a few times. This rearrangement joins TRBV19 to TRBJ2-5; tentative D call: TRBD1 (5 bases). With 8 bases removed from V and 5 bases from J, the gap between germline ends came to 12 bases. The CDR3 has 12 amino acids. The germline V gene encodes CDR1 LNHDA and CDR2 SQIVND (reference sequence). This CDR3 is CASGAAPETQYF. The CDR3 nucleotides read TGTGCCAGTGGGGCAGCCCCGGAGACCCAGTACTTC.

The J gene is TRBJ2-7, the V gene TRBV9, with TRBD1 identical over 9 bases. V gave up 0 bases and J gave up 3 bases; unmatched junction bases: 4. CDR1 is SGDLS and CDR2 is YYNGEE in the germline V gene. This CDR3 region has 15 residues. The CDR3 sequence: CASSVGTGDVYEQYF. CDR3 in DNA: TGTGCCAGCAGCGTAGGGACAGGGGACGTCTACGAGCAGTACTTC.

The chain is built from TRBV5-1 and TRBJ1-1; D gene uncertain. Germline V gives CDR1 SGHRS, CDR2 YFSETQ. With 0 bases removed from V and 1 base from J, the gap between germline ends came to 22 bases. The length of the CDR3 is 19 residues. The CDR3 nucleotides are TGCGCCAGCAGCTTGGCCCTAACCATCAGGAGGTGGGCGAACACTGAAGCTTTCTTT. It codes for CASSLALTIRRWANTEAFF.

This chain uses TRBV2 with TRBJ2-5; 7 nucleotides match TRBD2. V dropped 6 bases and J dropped 3; count of bases not matched to a gene: 1. There are 12 residues in the CDR3. Germline CDR1 is SNHLY and CDR2 is FYNNEI. CDR3 bases: TGTGCCAGCAGCGGACTAGAAGAGACCCAGTACTTC. Translation: CASSGLEETQYF.

This clonotype has at least ten counts. At one end the junction does not follow the germline gene, possibly because of a read error. The chain uses TRBV7-9 and TRBJ1-5; 9 nucleotides match TRBD1. Germline lookup yields CDR1 SEHNR and CDR2 FQNEAQ (reference sequence). The CDR3 is 15 amino acids. CDR3 amino acids: CASSRGQGNNQPQHF. CDR3 DNA sequence: TGTGCCAGCAGCCGCGGACAGGGGAATAATCAACCCCAGCATTTT.

The genes are TRBV9 and TRBJ1-2; no clear D. V was clipped by 4 bases and J by 6 bases, with 16 bases between them. Per the germline V gene, CDR1 is SGDLS and CDR2 is YYNGEE. The CDR3 covers 14 residues. In DNA form, the CDR3 reads TGTGCCAGCAGCCCCAACAGCCGGTTAGATGGCTACACCTTC. As protein: CASSPNSRLDGYTF.

The rearrangement links TRBV28 to TRBJ1-1; D uncertain. Germline lookup yields CDR1 MDHEN and CDR2 SYDVKM. V dropped 9 bases and J dropped 5 bases, with 10 bases sitting between them. This CDR3 comprises 11 residues. CDR3 sequence reads: CASQWRTEAFF. CDR3 sequence (DNA): TGTGCCAGTCAGTGGAGGACTGAAGCTTTCTTT.

This clonotype was found a few times. The chain uses TRBV15 and TRBJ1-5; 7 bases are shared with TRBD1. The CDR3 extends over 15 amino acids. V lost 0 bases and J lost 7; bases outside the gene matches: 6. Germline loops: CDR1 LNHNV, CDR2 YYDKDF (reference sequence). In nucleotides, the CDR3 is TGTGCCACCAGCAGAGAAGGGGGCGCGGGGCAGCCCCAGCATTTT. Amino acid sequence: CATSREGGAGQPQHF.

This clonotype came up many times. The chain carries TRBV7-9 and TRBJ2-7, with 16 bases matching TRBD2. J lost 9 bases, V lost 5 bases, and 13 bases had no gene match. The CDR3 is 17 amino acids. Germline CDR1 SEHNR, CDR2 FQNEAQ (reference sequence). The CDR3 is CASSPGTSGRADGAQYF. The CDR3 DNA is TGTGCCAGCAGCCCAGGGACTAGCGGGAGGGCCGACGGGGCGCAGTACTTC.

This clonotype was counted only a few times. The chain recombines TRBV29-1 with TRBJ2-3; a weak D match, TRBD1 (5 bases). The ends were cut back, 7 bases at V and 1 base at J, with 9 bases in the middle. The CDR3 is 12 amino acids. The germline CDR1 and CDR2 sequences are SQVTM and ANQGSEA. The CDR3 nucleotides read TGCAGCGCTTGCAGGGGCACAGATACGCAGTATTTT. Its translation is CSACRGTDTQYF.

This clonotype was counted only a few times. This sequence joins TRBV20-1 and TRBJ2-2, with a possible D match to TRBD2 (7 bases). The CDR3 has 13 residues. The germline V gene has CDR1 DFQATT and CDR2 SNEGSKA (reference sequence). V was clipped by 5 bases and J by 3 bases, with 10 bases between them. CDR3 protein: CSAGGADTGELFF. In DNA form, the CDR3 reads TGCAGTGCTGGGGGGGCGGACACCGGGGAGCTGTTTTTT.

This clonotype was seen ten or more times. The rearrangement joins TRBV6-6 to TRBJ2-5, with 10 positions matching TRBD1. The CDR3 loop spans 15 amino acids. Unmatched junction bases numbered 9, after V lost 6 bases and J lost 5 bases. CDR1 and CDR2 from the germline V gene are MNHNY and SVGAGI (reference sequence). The chain's CDR3 is CASSQRQGALETQYF. The DNA for the CDR3 is TGTGCCAGCAGCCAAAGACAGGGGGCTTTGGAGACCCAGTACTTC.

This clonotype was seen a handful of times. The genes are TRBV5-1 and TRBJ2-1; D is unresolved. Trimming pared 2 bases from V and 0 bases from J, leaving 9 bases between. Per germline, CDR1 SGHRS and CDR2 YFSETQ. The CDR3 loop spans 15 amino acids. This CDR3 is CASSLSSSSYNEQFF. As DNA, the CDR3 is TGCGCCAGCAGCTTAAGCTCTAGCTCCTACAATGAGCAGTTCTTC.

This clonotype was detected many times. This chain links TRBV7-8 with TRBJ2-7; 8 nucleotides line up with TRBD1. This CDR3 region has 14 residues. CDR1 SGHVS and CDR2 FQNEAQ come from the germline V gene. Germline trimming cut 5 bases from V and 2 bases from J; bases unmatched to any gene: 5. The CDR3 sequence: CASSRQGLTYEQYF. CDR3 in DNA: TGTGCCAGCAGCCGACAGGGGTTAACCTACGAGCAGTACTTC.

This clonotype was seen at least ten times. CDR3 in amino acids: CASSFWTGANTIYF. CDR3 nucleotides: TGTGCCAGCAGCTTCTGGACAGGGGCAAACACCATATATTTT. The V call is TRBV7-9, the J call TRBJ1-3; 9 nucleotides agree with TRBD1. The length of the CDR3 is 14 residues. The trim removed 3 bases at V and 6 bases at J, leaving 3 bases unmatched. The V gene's germline CDR1 is SEHNR and CDR2 FQNEAQ (reference sequence). The entire variable domain, with the rest obtained from reference TRBV7-9 and TRBJ1-3, is as follows: DTGVSQNPRHKITKRGQNVTFRCDPISEHNRLYWYRQTLGQGPEFLTYFQNEAQLEKSRLLSDRFSAERPKGSFSTLEIQRTEQGDSAMYLCASSFWTGANTIYFGEGSWLTVV.

This clonotype appeared many times. The rearrangement joins TRBV28 to TRBJ1-5; D may be TRBD1 (5 bases). Germline V gene sequence: CDR1 MDHEN, CDR2 SYDVKM. V gave up 1 base and J gave up 0 bases, with 13 bases separating them. This CDR3 region has 17 residues. As DNA, the CDR3 is TGTGCCAGCAGTTTATCTTCCGGGGGATATAGCAATCAGCCCCAGCATTTT. This codes for CASSLSSGGYSNQPQHF.

This clonotype was counted a few times. The CDR3 spells CASSPWDLPSIHEQYF. CDR3 bases: TGTGCCAGCAGCCCCTGGGACCTTCCGTCGATCCACGAGCAGTACTTC. The chain combines TRBV9 with TRBJ2-7, with D perhaps TRBD1 or TRBD2 (5 bases each). The ends were cut back, 4 bases at V and 5 bases at J, with 22 bases in the middle. The CDR3 has 16 amino acids. The germline V gene encodes CDR1 SGDLS and CDR2 YYNGEE.

The V and J genes are TRBV4-1 and TRBJ1-5; D gene unclear. CDR3 length: 13 residues. The V gene lost 4 bases and the J gene lost 7 bases, with 11 bases spanning the gap. From germline, CDR1 is MGHRA and CDR2 YSYEKL. The CDR3 DNA sequence: TGCGCCAGCAGCCCCTCGGGTATCCAGCCCCAGCATTTT. Its translation is CASSPSGIQPQHF.

This clonotype was counted only a few times. The chain carries TRBV28 and TRBJ1-1, with D hard to call. V dropped 5 bases and J dropped 7 bases, with 11 bases sitting between them. CDR3 length equals 12 residues. Germline CDR1 and CDR2: MDHEN and SYDVKM. In DNA, the CDR3 is TGTGCCAGCAGTGTCGGCTGGGATGAAGCTTTCTTT. Its protein product is CASSVGWDEAFF.

This clonotype was seen many times. The V and J genes are TRBV12-3 or TRBV12-4 and TRBJ2-7; TRBD1 agrees at 8 bases. The length of the CDR3 is 14 residues. The V and J ends lost 5 bases and 3 bases, in that order; junction bases with no gene match: 6. CDR3 amino acids: CASSPGTGLYEQYF. The CDR3 DNA follows: TGTGCCAGCAGTCCCGGGACAGGTCTCTACGAGCAGTACTTC.

There are a few counts of this clonotype. The genes are TRBV28 and TRBJ1-5; no clear D. Germline-derived CDR1 and CDR2 are MDHEN and SYDVKM. CDR3 length equals 12 residues. The V end was cut by 7 bases, the J end by 7 bases, with 11 bases between. The CDR3 reads CASTPDRQPQHF. The CDR3, as DNA: TGTGCCAGCACACCGGATCGGCAGCCCCAGCATTTT.